The 25 T cell receptor beta chains below were found in one sample sequenced in a study of CXCR3-negative and CXCR3-positive naive CD8 T cells. No antigen has been identified for these receptors. All TRB cDNA libraries came from 5' RACE performed with UMI labels. TCRdb reanalyzed the 5' RACE reads and collapses them to one entry per CDR3 protein, without DNA. In total, the table holds approximately 140,000 distinct CDR3 sequences. Study-level points and caveats: Naive CXCR3-positive cells had TRB CDR3s more hydrophobic than those of CXCR3-negative naive cells.

Sequencing was done on a sample of naive CXCR3+ CD8+ T cells from blood. Subset noted: CD45RO-CCR7+CD27+CD95- naive CD8+ T cells expressing CXCR3 (TNR3+). The receptors originated from a human donor in good health. Some clones in this sample may be carry-over from other donors' samples.

V usage is TRBV20-1 and J usage is TRBJ1-1. Germline CDR1 reads DFQATT; CDR2 reads SNEGSKA (reference sequence). The CDR3 spans 14 residues. This chain's CDR3 is CSASILGRNTEAFF.

The genes are TRBV29-1 and TRBJ2-1; TCRdb picks TRBD2, but there is no DNA to check that call. The germline CDR1 and CDR2 sequences are SQVTM and ANQGSEA. The CDR3 extends over 15 amino acids. CDR3 in amino acids: CSGDPGLTFYNEQFF.

The CDR3 here is CASSSYLGADNEQFF. This chain joins TRBV7-9 and TRBJ2-1. Germline V gene sequence: CDR1 SEHNR, CDR2 FQNEAQ (reference sequence). The CDR3 sequence is 15 residues long.

This chain joins TRBV14 and TRBJ1-2; the D call of TRBD1 rests on TCRdb alone, since no DNA is present to check it. Germline V lookup: CDR1 SGHDN, CDR2 FVKESK. The CDR3 runs to 13 residues. CDR3 region: CASRETGNYGYTF.

The gene calls are TRBV5-1 and TRBJ2-3. In germline, CDR1 is SGHRS, CDR2 YFSETQ. The CDR3 is 14 amino acids. CDR3 sequence: CASSLAMGTDTQYF.

This chain joins TRBV6-5 and TRBJ2-1. Germline V gives CDR1 MNHEY, CDR2 SVGAGI. CDR3 length: 15 residues. CDR3 amino acids: CASRSHGISYNEQFF.

The V gene is TRBV6-6, the J gene TRBJ1-1; TCRdb reports TRBD1, a call that lacks DNA to check it against. The CDR3 has 15 amino acids. Per the germline V gene, CDR1 is MNHNY and CDR2 is SVGAGI (reference sequence). The CDR3 loop reads CASSYSMGGETEAFF.

The rearrangement links TRBV10-3 to TRBJ1-4; no DNA is available, so the TRBD1 call from TCRdb remains unchecked. CDR1 is ENHRY, CDR2 SYGVKD, per germline. This CDR3 contains 17 residues. The CDR3 protein is CAISESKMGRLNEKLFF.

V usage is TRBV7-8 and J usage is TRBJ2-6; TCRdb lists TRBD1, though no DNA is available to test this call. Germline loops: CDR1 SGHVS, CDR2 FQNEAQ. This CDR3 is 17 amino acids long. CDR3 region: CASSSDGGLSGANVLTF.

J is TRBJ1-5 and V is TRBV7-9. Germline CDR1 is SEHNR and CDR2 is FQNEAQ (reference sequence). The CDR3 is 14 amino acids. The CDR3 sequence: CASSLDAGNQPQHF.

The rearrangement links TRBV5-6 to TRBJ2-5. Germline CDR1 SGHDT, CDR2 YYEEEE. This CDR3 spans 13 amino acids. The chain's CDR3 is CASSGGPQETQYF.

J is TRBJ2-2 and V is TRBV5-1. The CDR3 has 15 residues. Germline CDR1 is SGHRS and CDR2 is YFSETQ. This CDR3 reads CASSLEAGATGELFF.

The rearrangement links TRBV6-2 or TRBV6-3 to TRBJ2-1; TCRdb's assignment of TRBD1 cannot be checked, as there is no DNA. The CDR3 is made up of 11 amino acids. CDR1 MNHEY and CDR2 SVGEGT come from the germline V gene. The CDR3 protein is CASSYGGEQFF.

The chain links TRBV6-2 or TRBV6-3 to TRBJ2-1. This CDR3 has 12 residues. Germline V lookup: CDR1 MNHEY, CDR2 SVGEGT. This CDR3 reads CASSNGNNEQFF.

The V call is TRBV4-1, the J call TRBJ1-6; the TCRdb D gene call, TRBD1, has no DNA to confirm it. The CDR3 totals 14 residues. The germline V gene has CDR1 MGHRA and CDR2 YSYEKL. CDR3: CASSPDRGNSPLHF.

V is TRBV29-1 and J is TRBJ2-7; TCRdb reports TRBD2, a call that lacks DNA to check it against. The CDR3 is 12 amino acids. Germline CDR1 SQVTM, CDR2 ANQGSEA. The CDR3 loop is CSVTSGGYEQYF.

The chain couples TRBV7-8 to TRBJ2-5; TCRdb indicates TRBD1, and absent DNA this call remains unverified. This CDR3 has 16 amino acids. Germline CDR1 reads SGHVS; CDR2 reads FQNEAQ. The CDR3 spells CASSPADRGLGETQYF.

This chain joins TRBV7-9 and TRBJ2-7; TCRdb's D call, TRBD2, is unchecked because there is no DNA. Germline V gives CDR1 SEHNR, CDR2 FQNEAQ (reference sequence). CDR3 length equals 14 residues. The CDR3 region is CASSPPGLTYEQYF.

The chain's CDR3 is CASSFTQREGSGELFF. The gene calls are TRBV7-3 and TRBJ2-2; TCRdb designates TRBD2, a call that cannot be tested without DNA. The CDR3 consists of 16 residues. Germline lookup yields CDR1 SGHTA and CDR2 FQGTGA.

V is TRBV2 and J is TRBJ2-7; TCRdb proposes TRBD1, but this gene call is untestable without DNA. Germline V CDR1 and CDR2: SNHLY, FYNNEI. The CDR3 is 15 residues long. CDR3 loop: CASREQGALVYEQYF.

J is TRBJ1-1 and V is TRBV7-9. Germline V gives CDR1 SEHNR, CDR2 FQNEAQ (reference sequence). The CDR3 length is 14 residues. CDR3 amino acids: CASSHTRMNTEAFF.

V is TRBV25-1 and J is TRBJ2-7; TCRdb calls TRBD1, which cannot be checked without DNA. This CDR3 has 14 residues. Germline CDR1 and CDR2: MGHDK and SYGVNS. The CDR3 spells CASSDGTDFYEQYF.

This rearrangement joins TRBV14 to TRBJ2-1; TCRdb gives TRBD1 as the D gene, but with no DNA this cannot be confirmed. The CDR3 is 15 amino acids. Germline CDR1 reads SGHDN; CDR2 reads FVKESK. The CDR3 loop is CASRVNLSPGNEQFF.

The chain couples TRBV24-1 to TRBJ2-3; TCRdb's D call of TRBD1 is untestable without DNA. The germline CDR1 and CDR2 sequences are KGHDR and SFDVKD. The CDR3 spans 16 residues. The CDR3 protein is CATGGTGHFGTDTQYF.

The V and J genes are TRBV28 and TRBJ2-3; TCRdb outputs TRBD1, but without DNA this stays unchecked. Germline assignment: CDR1 MDHEN and CDR2 SYDVKM. The CDR3 extends over 17 amino acids. CDR3 sequence reads: CASSVHQGFGFTDTQYF. Full variable domain (rest looked up from reference TRBV28 and TRBJ2-3): DVKVTQSSRYLVKRTGEKVFLECVQDMDHENMFWYRQDPGLGLRLIYFSYDVKMKEKGDIPEGYSVSREKKERFSLILESASTNQTSMYLCASSVHQGFGFTDTQYFGPGTRLTVL.